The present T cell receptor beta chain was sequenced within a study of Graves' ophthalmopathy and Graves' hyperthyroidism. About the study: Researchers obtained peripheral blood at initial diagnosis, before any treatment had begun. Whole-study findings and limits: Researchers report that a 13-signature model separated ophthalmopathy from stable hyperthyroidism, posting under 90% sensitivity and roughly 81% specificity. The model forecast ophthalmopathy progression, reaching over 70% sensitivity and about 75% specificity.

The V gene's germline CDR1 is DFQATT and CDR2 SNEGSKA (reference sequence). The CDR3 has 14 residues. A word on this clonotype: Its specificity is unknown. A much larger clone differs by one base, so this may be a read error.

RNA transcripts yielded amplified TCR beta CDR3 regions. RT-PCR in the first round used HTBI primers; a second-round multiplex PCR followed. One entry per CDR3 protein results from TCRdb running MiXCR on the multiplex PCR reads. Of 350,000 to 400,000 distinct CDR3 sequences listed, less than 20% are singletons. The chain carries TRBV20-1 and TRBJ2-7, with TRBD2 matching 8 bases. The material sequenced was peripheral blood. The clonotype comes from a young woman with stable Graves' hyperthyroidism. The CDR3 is CSTRIAGRNYEQYF. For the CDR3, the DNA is TGCAGTACTAGGATAGCGGGGCGGAACTACGAGCAGTACTTC.